The 28 T cell receptor beta chains given below trace back to one sample, sequenced in a study of shared clonotypes between healthy human individuals. Produced via immunoSEQ multiplex PCR; TCRdb's table is partial and in-frame only. The profile covers about 2.3 million clones, with under 95% appearing a single time and roughly 0.34% taken by the ten largest. Sequencing used naive CD4+ T cells from PBMCs. Regarding subset: CD45RA+ positively selected. These receptors came from a man between 18 and 29 years old in good health. Some clones in this sample may be carry-over from other donors' samples.

The CDR3 coding sequence is TGTGCCAGCCTGGGAGAAGAGACCCAGTACTTC. Its protein product is CASLGEETQYF. The chain recombines TRBV7-9 with TRBJ2-5; D possibly corresponds to TRBD2 (5 bases). The germline V and J ends were trimmed by 8 bases and 3 bases, with 7 bases remaining between them. The CDR3 has 11 amino acids. The V gene's germline CDR1 is SEHNR and CDR2 FQNEAQ (reference sequence).

The chain joins TRBV18 to TRBJ2-7; 8 bases agree with TRBD2. CDR1 is KGHSH and CDR2 is LQKENI in the germline V gene. CDR3 size: 17 residues. Losses at the gene ends were 3 bases for V and 0 bases for J; bases not matched to a gene: 10. The CDR3 DNA is TGTGCCAGCTCACCTTTCAGGAGCGGGAGCAGCTCCTACGAGCAGTACTTC. This translates into CASSPFRSGSSSYEQYF.

The chain couples TRBV7-2 to TRBJ1-1; no clear D. Deletions cut 1 base from V and 10 bases from J, with 13 bases between. The CDR3 has 13 amino acids. Germline V gives CDR1 SGHTA, CDR2 FQGNSA. The CDR3 DNA reads as TGTGCCAGCAGCTTAGTCGGAGGGTCTGGAGCTTTCTTT. It encodes CASSLVGGSGAFF.

The chain combines TRBV5-1 with TRBJ1-5; 7 positions match TRBD1. Trimming removed 5 bases from V and 2 bases from J; junction bases left unmatched: 4. This CDR3 has 14 residues. Per germline, CDR1 SGHRS and CDR2 YFSETQ. The chain's CDR3 is CASRQGPGNQPQHF. CDR3 nucleotides: TGCGCCAGCAGACAGGGGCCTGGCAATCAGCCCCAGCATTTT.

This chain joins TRBV11-2 and TRBJ1-2; weak D call: TRBD1 (5 bases). From germline, CDR1 is SGHAT and CDR2 FQNNGV. V shed 1 base and J shed 3 bases, with 12 bases lying between them. CDR3 length: 15 residues. CDR3 sequence (DNA): TGTGCCAGCAGCTTAGGGGCGGGGGTTGACTATGGCTACACCTTC. This encodes CASSLGAGVDYGYTF.

To note about this clone: Other nucleotide sequences from this sample produce the same CDR3. The CDR3 DNA reads TGTGCCAGCAGTGAGCGAGGGTCGCTGAACACTGAAGCTTTCTTT. Its translation: CASSERGSLNTEAFF. The chain joins TRBV6-1 to TRBJ1-1; the D is unclear. This CDR3 has 15 residues. The germline gives CDR1 MNHNS, CDR2 SASEGT. The V gene lost 3 bases and the J gene lost 0 bases, with 11 bases spanning the gap.

Details on this clone: The sample contains more than one DNA sequence encoding this CDR3. The chain is built from TRBV7-2 and TRBJ2-1, with TRBD2 as a possible D gene (6 bases). The CDR3 spans 14 residues. V lost 1 base and J 8 bases, leaving 12 bases between the germline ends. The germline gives CDR1 SGHTA, CDR2 FQGNSA. The CDR3 DNA sequence: TGTGCCAGCAGCTTAGGTCCAGCGGGCGATGAGCAGTTCTTC. The encoded protein is CASSLGPAGDEQFF.

The chain joins TRBV7-2 to TRBJ2-5, with 13 bases fitting TRBD2. This CDR3 region has 15 residues. Losses at the gene ends were 3 bases for V and 5 bases for J; bases not matched to a gene: 3. Germline V CDR1 and CDR2: SGHTA, FQGNSA. This CDR3 is CASSFLTSGGETQYF. In DNA form, the CDR3 reads TGTGCCAGCAGCTTCTTGACTAGCGGGGGGGAGACCCAGTACTTC.

This clone came up once. The gene calls are TRBV27 and TRBJ2-7, with 9 bases aligning to TRBD1. Trimming at V came to 5 bases and at J to 6 bases, leaving 11 bases not matched to a gene. CDR3 length: 15 amino acids. CDR1 MNHEY and CDR2 SMNVEV come from the germline V gene (reference sequence). The CDR3 region is CASSGLGQGKGEQYF. The CDR3 DNA reads as TGTGCCAGCAGTGGTTTGGGACAGGGTAAGGGCGAGCAGTACTTC.

The chain employs TRBV7-2 and TRBJ1-4; tentative D call: TRBD1 (6 bases). The V and J ends lost 2 bases and 5 bases respectively, with 18 bases between them. The CDR3 has 17 residues. Germline CDR1 is SGHTA and CDR2 is FQGNSA. CDR3 DNA sequence: TGTGCCAGCAGCTTATTTCCGGGGGCGCAAAAAAATGAAAAACTGTTTTTT. It is translated as CASSLFPGAQKNEKLFF.

The chain uses TRBV9 and TRBJ2-2; TRBD2 aligns across 9 bases. CDR1 is SGDLS and CDR2 is YYNGEE in the germline V gene. The CDR3 spans 16 residues. The V and J ends lost 4 bases and 0 bases, in that order; junction bases with no gene match: 4. CDR3 in amino acids: CASSQRGDANTGELFF. Written as DNA, the CDR3 is TGTGCCAGCAGCCAGCGGGGGGACGCGAACACCGGGGAGCTGTTTTTT. Full variable domain (rest looked up from reference TRBV9 and TRBJ2-2): DSGVTQTPKHLITATGQRVTLRCSPRSGDLSVYWYQQSLDQGLQFLIQYYNGEERAKGNILERFSAQQFPDLHSELNLSSLELGDSALYFCASSQRGDANTGELFFGEGSRLTVL.

About this clone: In the same sample, other DNA sequences code for this CDR3. This chain connects TRBV9 to TRBJ2-7, with 7 bases identical to TRBD2. The CDR3 sequence is 16 residues long. The ends lost 0 bases at V and 0 bases at J; junction bases unmatched: 6. Germline CDR1 SGDLS, CDR2 YYNGEE. CDR3 residues: CASSVASSGSSYEQYF. The CDR3 bases are TGTGCCAGCAGCGTAGCTTCTAGCGGAAGCTCCTACGAGCAGTACTTC. The variable domain in full, with the rest retrieved from reference TRBV9 and TRBJ2-7, is DSGVTQTPKHLITATGQRVTLRCSPRSGDLSVYWYQQSLDQGLQFLIQYYNGEERAKGNILERFSAQQFPDLHSELNLSSLELGDSALYFCASSVASSGSSYEQYFGPGTRLTVT.

This clone has only one observation. This chain joins TRBV7-9 and TRBJ1-5, with D unresolved. The CDR3 loop spans 14 amino acids. CDR1 SEHNR and CDR2 FQNEAQ come from the germline V gene (reference sequence). V dropped 5 bases and J dropped 0 bases, with 8 bases sitting between them. The CDR3 loop is CASSPGDSNQPQHF. The CDR3 region has the DNA TGTGCCAGCAGCCCCGGGGATAGCAATCAGCCCCAGCATTTT. The entire variable domain, with the rest obtained from reference TRBV7-9 and TRBJ1-5, is as follows: DTGVSQNPRHKITKRGQNVTFRCDPISEHNRLYWYRQTLGQGPEFLTYFQNEAQLEKSRLLSDRFSAERPKGSFSTLEIQRTEQGDSAMYLCASSPGDSNQPQHFGDGTRLSIL.

The rearrangement joins TRBV28 to TRBJ2-7, with D possibly TRBD2 on 5 matching bases. This CDR3 comprises 13 residues. Germline lookup yields CDR1 MDHEN and CDR2 SYDVKM. The ends were cut back, 2 bases at V and 2 bases at J, with 7 bases in the middle. The CDR3 DNA reads as TGTGCCAGCAGTTTAAGGACTCCCTACGAGCAGTACTTC. As protein: CASSLRTPYEQYF.

The chain combines TRBV6-5 with TRBJ2-5, with D tentatively TRBD2 (6 bases). The DNA end favors TRBJ2-7, so the J call may be wrong. This CDR3 is built from 16 residues. Germline V gene data show CDR1 as MNHEY and CDR2 as SVGAGI. The CDR3 DNA reads as TGTGCCAGCAGTTACTCGATGGGGGGAACGGGCGACGAGCAGTACTTC. Its translation is CASSYSMGGTGDEQYF.

This chain links TRBV18 with TRBJ1-4; maybe TRBD1 (5 bases). Germline lookup yields CDR1 KGHSH and CDR2 LQKENI. The CDR3 runs to 14 residues. With 2 bases removed from V and 7 bases from J, the gap between germline ends came to 11 bases. CDR3 nucleotide sequence: TGTGCCAGCTCACCATGGTCGGGGCGTGAAAAACTGTTTTTT. Translating it yields CASSPWSGREKLFF.

CDR3 sequence: CASGLVQGGSYNEQFF. Here the CDR3 DNA reads TGTGCTAGTGGTTTGGTACAGGGTGGCTCCTACAATGAGCAGTTCTTC. V and J are TRBV12-5 and TRBJ2-1, with D maybe TRBD1 (6 bases). CDR1 is LGHNT, CDR2 FRNRAP, per germline. CDR3 length: 16 residues. V lost 0 bases and J 0 bases, leaving 9 bases between the germline ends. Filled out from reference TRBV12-5 and TRBJ2-1, the complete variable domain reads DARVTQTPRHKVTEMGQEVTMRCQPILGHNTVFWYRQTMMQGLELLAYFRNRAPLDDSGMPKDRFSAEMPDATLATLKIQPSEPRDSAVYFCASGLVQGGSYNEQFFGPGTRLTVL.

The rearrangement joins TRBV2 to TRBJ2-2; D uncertain. Germline V gene lookup returns CDR1 SNHLY and CDR2 FYNNEI. The CDR3 contains 14 residues. With 9 bases removed from V and 0 bases from J, the gap between germline ends came to 11 bases. The CDR3, as DNA: TGTGCCAGTACCAGTCTAGCGAACACCGGGGAGCTGTTTTTT. Its translation is CASTSLANTGELFF. Based on the CDR3 plus reference TRBV2 and TRBJ2-2, the full variable domain is EPEVTQTPSHQVTQMGQEVILRCVPISNHLYFYWYRQILGQKVEFLVSFYNNEISEKSEIFDDQFSVERPDGSNFTLKIRSTKLEDSAMYFCASTSLANTGELFFGEGSRLTVL.

This sequence joins TRBV9 and TRBJ2-2, with D tentatively TRBD1 (6 bases). The CDR3 has 16 amino acids. V lost 0 bases and J lost 1, with 10 bases in between. The germline gives CDR1 SGDLS, CDR2 YYNGEE. The CDR3 DNA is TGTGCCAGCAGCGTAGAGGGACACGGGAACACCGGGGAGCTGTTTTTT. Amino acid sequence: CASSVEGHGNTGELFF.

The V gene is TRBV5-1, the J gene TRBJ1-1; D not resolved. The V and J ends lost 5 bases and 1 base respectively, with 6 bases between them. This CDR3 spans 12 amino acids. Looked up from germline, CDR1 is SGHRS and CDR2 is YFSETQ. Written as DNA, the CDR3 is TGCGCCAGCAGGGCCACGAACACTGAAGCTTTCTTT. Translating it yields CASRATNTEAFF.

The rearrangement links TRBV19 to TRBJ2-6; possible D gene TRBD1, 6 bases. V was cut by 3 bases and J by 4 bases, with 10 bases left in between. Germline CDR1 LNHDA, CDR2 SQIVND (reference sequence). The CDR3 runs to 15 residues. The CDR3 is CASSMQGYGANVLTF. Written as DNA, the CDR3 is TGTGCCAGTAGTATGCAGGGGTACGGGGCCAACGTCCTGACTTTC.

The J gene is TRBJ2-7, the V gene TRBV9, with 9 bases identical to TRBD1. Unmatched junction bases numbered 7, after V lost 4 bases and J lost 5 bases. Germline CDR1 and CDR2: SGDLS and YYNGEE. This CDR3 is built from 14 residues. DNA of the CDR3: TGTGCCAGCAGCCCGCGGACAGGGGCCCACGAGCAGTACTTC. It codes for CASSPRTGAHEQYF.

The chain employs TRBV9 and TRBJ2-5; D could derive from TRBD1 or TRBD2 (5 bases each). The CDR3 runs 13 residues. CDR1 SGDLS and CDR2 YYNGEE come from the germline V gene. Between the trimmed V and J ends, which lost 4 bases and 9 bases, there was a span of 16 bases. The CDR3 is CASSTDWGSAQYF. The CDR3 nucleotides read TGTGCCAGCAGCACGGACTGGGGCAGTGCCCAGTACTTC.

The genes are TRBV27 and TRBJ2-1, with D possibly called TRBD1 or TRBD2 (5 bases each). Germline V CDR1 and CDR2: MNHEY, SMNVEV (reference sequence). Trimming stripped 3 bases from V and 8 bases from J, with 11 bases between. This CDR3 spans 13 amino acids. The CDR3 is CASSFRDGDEQFF. The CDR3 nucleotides are TGTGCCAGCAGTTTTAGGGACGGGGATGAGCAGTTCTTC.

As for this clone: One junction end disagrees with the germline gene, perhaps due to a read error. CDR3 DNA sequence: TGTGCCTGCAGTCGGGACAGGGTAGCCAAGCAGTACTTC. Translating gives CACSRDRVAKQYF. The chain is built from TRBV2 and TRBJ2-7, with 9 bases fitting TRBD1. This CDR3 contains 13 residues. CDR1 and CDR2 (germline): SNHLY, FYNNEI.

V usage is TRBV15 and J usage is TRBJ2-1, with TRBD2 matching 10 bases. CDR3 length: 15 residues. Germline V CDR1 and CDR2: LNHNV, YYDKDF (reference sequence). V was pared by 3 bases and J by 5 bases, with 4 bases of the junction left unmatched. For the CDR3, the DNA is TGTGCCACCAGCAGCCCCGGACTAGCGGACAATGAGCAGTTCTTC. Its translation: CATSSPGLADNEQFF.

The CDR3 here is CASSQDKGTYEQYF. CDR3 nucleotide sequence: TGCGCCAGCAGCCAAGATAAGGGAACCTACGAGCAGTACTTC. The J gene is TRBJ2-7, the V gene TRBV4-3; D is unclear. Trimming shortened V by 0 bases and J by 2 bases, and 8 bases separated the two germline ends. The CDR3 extends over 14 amino acids. CDR1 and CDR2 from the germline V gene are LGHNA and YSLEER.

A word on this clone: This same CDR3 is encoded by further DNA sequences in the sample. The chain couples TRBV5-4 to TRBJ2-2; 15 bases match TRBD2. After removal of 3 bases from V and 2 bases from J, the junction contained 5 bases not matched to a gene. Germline values: CDR1 SGHNT, CDR2 YYREEE (reference sequence). The CDR3 loop spans 18 amino acids. The chain's CDR3 is CASSSGLAGGPNTGELFF. The DNA for the CDR3 is TGTGCCAGCAGCTCGGGACTAGCGGGAGGTCCAAACACCGGGGAGCTGTTTTTT.